This T cell receptor beta chain comes out of a study of blood T cell repertoires in COVID-19. Across the study: Samples came from the United States, Italy and Spain, spanning acute and convalescent COVID-19. In each case, the material was cDNA or gDNA derived from T cells, B-cell-depleted T cells, or PBMCs.

Produced via immunoSEQ multiplex PCR; TCRdb's table is partial and in-frame only. The sample holds roughly 200,000 clones, around nine tenths seen once. Between the trimmed V and J ends, which lost 7 bases and 2 bases, there was a span of 13 bases. Germline V gene lookup returns CDR1 SNHLY and CDR2 FYNNEI. The CDR3 runs to 14 residues. The sample taken for sequencing was peripheral blood. J is TRBJ2-3 and V is TRBV2; TRBD2 might be the D (6 bases). This TCR was sampled from a woman younger than 30 who had recovered from COVID-19. CDR3 loop: CASMPGLFTDTQYF. CDR3 DNA: TGTGCCAGCATGCCGGGACTTTTCACAGATACGCAGTATTTT.